This TCR beta chain appears in the sequencing data of a study of blood T cells in healthy people across ages (dated by TCRdb to the mid-2010s). Concerning the study at large: In model experiments, template switching captured about one uniquely barcoded TCR beta cDNA molecule for every two T cells. Donors were grouped into four age groups: young (average roughly 15 years), middle-aged (39), aged (around 66) and long-lived (about 89). For two donors (one aged 18 to 29 and one aged 80 or older), the study analyzed two additional independent replicas of 1 million unique cDNA reads from the same blood draw. To track age-related changes in TCR beta repertoire diversity, the study relied on deep sequencing normalized with unique cDNA molecular identifiers. To avoid experimental bias, donors of different ages were spread randomly across the sequencing lanes.

The library was produced with 5' RACE. Data came from an Illumina HiSeq 2500. A second PCR of about 6 to 12 cycles was run with a J-beta primer mix and a sample-barcoded 5' primer. Each TCR beta cDNA molecule received a unique molecular identifier from a template-switch 5' adaptor carrying 12 random nucleotides. Each sample yielded at least 3 million CDR3-containing paired-end reads. All of the RNA was converted into first-strand cDNA using the Mint cDNA synthesis kit, with a TRBC-specific oligonucleotide serving as the primer. All cDNA was treated with uracil-DNA glycosylase and then went through a first 18-cycle PCR with the universal primers M1SS and BC2_uni_R. On the study's bioinformatics: Each sample was normalized by randomly selecting 1 million high-quality reads, each carrying a distinct molecular identifier. Reads with shared molecular identifiers were discarded instead of being binned into consensus sequences. MiTCR, with a Q25 quality threshold and the strictest error-elimination algorithm, was used for CDR3 identification, clonotype clustering and error correction. A nonparametric unseen species model using Euler transformation provided a lower-bound estimate of total TCR beta diversity. TCRdb trimmed the raw reads at Q25, called clones with MiXCR and kept productive beta chains. Identical CDR3 proteins give one entry, which carries the most common genes and DNA. The V and J calls come from TCRdb's annotation, not from the publication. Recorded for this sample are 250,000 to 300,000 distinct CDR3 sequences; less than 30% of them occurred a single time. 29% of the sample is in the top ten clones.

Deletion took 5 bases off V and 7 bases off J, with a span of 17 bases between the germline ends. The CDR3 starts with the cysteine, ends with the phenylalanine, and has 14 residues. Here the CDR3 DNA is all that survives: 42 bases in frame from base 1. This clonotype was recorded many times. The specificity of this receptor is unknown. Base qualities are missing; no much larger clone stands one base away. Donors were a few dozen systemically healthy Caucasian individuals from Russia aged 6 to 90 years. Roughly 10 milliliters of peripheral blood were drawn from each donor into EDTA-treated Vacutainer tubes. Ficoll-Paque density-gradient centrifugation was used to isolate PBMCs, with at least 6.5 million per sample. Trizol reagent was used to extract total RNA from the PBMCs, yielding at least 6 micrograms per sample. The percentages of naive CD45RAhigh/CD27high T cells were determined by flow cytometry on a PBMC aliquot from every donor.

The paper's findings and limits, for the study overall: The long-lived group showed more naive CD4+ T cells, fewer expanded clones and increased TCR diversity than the aged group, suggesting age selection. Total diversity estimates from one million sequenced T cells were considered lower bounds and underestimates. Conclusive comparison of naive and antigen-experienced compartments was prevented by the profiling of bulk unsorted PBMCs. Because donor CMV infection status was unknown, age-related changes in expanded clonotypes were potentially confounded. A strong correlation was found between observed TCR beta diversity and the percentage of naive T cells measured by flow cytometry. As age increased, observed TCR beta diversity per million T cells dropped in a roughly linear way, and a significant reduction was already evident by age 40.

The chain links TRBV12-3 or TRBV12-4 with TRBJ1-2; a confident D gene designation cannot be given. The TCR was taken from an older woman in good health. Source material: blood. Read as DNA, the sequence is TGTGCCAGCAGTGCCTTGATATCGTCGGGTGGCTACACCTTC. This encodes CASSALISSGGYTF.